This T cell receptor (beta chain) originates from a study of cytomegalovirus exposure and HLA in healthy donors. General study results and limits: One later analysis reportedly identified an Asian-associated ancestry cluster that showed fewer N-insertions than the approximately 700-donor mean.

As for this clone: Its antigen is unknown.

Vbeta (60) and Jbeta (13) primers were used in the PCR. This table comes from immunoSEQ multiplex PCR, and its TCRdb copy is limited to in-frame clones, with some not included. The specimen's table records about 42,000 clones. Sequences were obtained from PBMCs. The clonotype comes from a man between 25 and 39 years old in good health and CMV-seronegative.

The CDR3 protein is CASSPHEQGVSYEQYF. The CDR3 DNA follows: TGTGCCAGCTCACCTCACGAGCAGGGGGTGTCCTACGAGCAGTACTTC. The chain links TRBV18 to TRBJ2-7; 7 bases line up with TRBD1. V was clipped by 3 bases and J by 1 base; unmatched bases: 9. This CDR3 contains 16 residues. CDR1 is KGHSH and CDR2 is LQKENI in the germline V gene.